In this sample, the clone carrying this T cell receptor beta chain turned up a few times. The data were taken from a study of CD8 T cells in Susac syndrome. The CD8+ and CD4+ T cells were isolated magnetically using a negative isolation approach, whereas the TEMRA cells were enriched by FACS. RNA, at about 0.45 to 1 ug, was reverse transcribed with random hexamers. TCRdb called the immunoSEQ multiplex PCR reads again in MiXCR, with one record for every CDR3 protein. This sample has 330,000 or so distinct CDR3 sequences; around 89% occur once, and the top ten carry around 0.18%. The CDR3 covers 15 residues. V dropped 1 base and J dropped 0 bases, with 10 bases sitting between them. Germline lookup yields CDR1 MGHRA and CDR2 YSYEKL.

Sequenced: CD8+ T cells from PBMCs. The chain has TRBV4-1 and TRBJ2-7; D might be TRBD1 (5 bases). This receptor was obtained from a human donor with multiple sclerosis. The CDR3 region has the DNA TGCGCCAGCAGCCAAGGGGGCGGAAGCTCCTACGAGCAGTACTTC. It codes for CASSQGGGSSYEQYF.